Each of the 3 T cell receptor beta chains below was sequenced from the same sample in a study of beta chain features in type 1 diabetes. The antigens for these receptors are not known. Investigators reverse transcribed all isolated RNA, so they sequenced expressed TCRB transcripts. Measured with immunoSEQ multiplex PCR; TCRdb has only the in-frame clones, and not every one. The top ten hold roughly 0.011% of the sample, which has a few hundred thousand clones, 24% seen once. Study-wide results and caveats: Shortening that was moderate but significant affected the TCRB CDR3s of Type 1 diabetes patients in all four CD4+ subsets.

Sequencing was carried out using naive CD4+ T cells from blood. Source of these receptors: a woman in her twenties or thirties with type 1 diabetes.

In its sample, this clone was seen a few times. In DNA form, the CDR3 reads TGCAGCGTGCTCGCTACAGGGACCGGGGAGCTGTTTTTT. This gives the protein CSVLATGTGELFF. The chain recombines TRBV29-1 with TRBJ2-2, with D perhaps TRBD1 (6 bases). This CDR3 contains 13 residues. Trimming stripped 6 bases from V and 5 bases from J, with 13 bases between. In germline, CDR1 is SQVTM, CDR2 ANQGSEA.

The chain links TRBV30 to TRBJ1-4; no clear D. Germline V gene sequence: CDR1 GTSNPN, CDR2 SVGIG (reference sequence). Trimming removed 5 bases at V and 3 bases at J, with 13 bases between. This CDR3 is built from 14 residues. The CDR3: CAWRGWGSNEKLFF. In DNA, the CDR3 is TGTGCCTGGCGGGGTTGGGGATCTAATGAAAAACTGTTTTTT.

The J gene is TRBJ2-5, the V gene TRBV28; D is perhaps TRBD1 (6 bases). The ends were cut back, 6 bases at V and 2 bases at J, with 13 bases in the middle. Germline CDR1 and CDR2: MDHEN and SYDVKM. This CDR3 is built from 14 residues. The chain's CDR3 is CASSRRQVQETQYF. For the CDR3, the DNA is TGTGCCAGCAGCCGACGACAGGTACAAGAGACCCAGTACTTC.